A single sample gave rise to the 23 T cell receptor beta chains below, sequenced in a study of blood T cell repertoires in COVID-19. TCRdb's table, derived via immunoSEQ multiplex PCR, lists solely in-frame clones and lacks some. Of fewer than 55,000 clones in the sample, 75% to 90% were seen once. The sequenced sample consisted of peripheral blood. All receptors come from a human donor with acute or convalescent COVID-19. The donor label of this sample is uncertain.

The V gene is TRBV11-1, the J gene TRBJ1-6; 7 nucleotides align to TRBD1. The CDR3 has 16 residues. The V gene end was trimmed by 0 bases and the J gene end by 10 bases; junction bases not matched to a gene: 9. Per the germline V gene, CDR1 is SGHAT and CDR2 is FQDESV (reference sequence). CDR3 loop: CASSLAAGQAGSPLHF. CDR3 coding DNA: TGTGCCAGCAGCTTAGCAGCTGGACAGGCGGGATCACCCCTCCACTTT.

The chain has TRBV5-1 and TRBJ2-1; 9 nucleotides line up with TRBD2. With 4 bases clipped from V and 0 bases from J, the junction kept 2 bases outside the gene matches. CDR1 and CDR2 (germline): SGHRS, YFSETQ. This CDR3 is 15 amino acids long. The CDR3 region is CASSLAGSSYNEQFF. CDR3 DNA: TGCGCCAGCAGCCTAGCGGGGAGCTCCTACAATGAGCAGTTCTTC. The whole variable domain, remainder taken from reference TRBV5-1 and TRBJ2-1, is KAGVTQTPRYLIKTRGQQVTLSCSPISGHRSVSWYQQTPGQGLQFLFEYFSETQRNKGNFPGRFSGRQFSNSRSEMNVSTLELGDSALYLCASSLAGSSYNEQFFGPGTRLTVL.

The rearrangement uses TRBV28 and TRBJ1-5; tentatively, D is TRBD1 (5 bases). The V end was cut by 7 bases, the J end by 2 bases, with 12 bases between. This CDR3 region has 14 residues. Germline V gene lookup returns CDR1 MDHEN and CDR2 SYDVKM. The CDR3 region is CASIRAEGNQPQHF. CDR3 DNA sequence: TGTGCCAGCATCAGGGCCGAGGGCAATCAGCCCCAGCATTTT.

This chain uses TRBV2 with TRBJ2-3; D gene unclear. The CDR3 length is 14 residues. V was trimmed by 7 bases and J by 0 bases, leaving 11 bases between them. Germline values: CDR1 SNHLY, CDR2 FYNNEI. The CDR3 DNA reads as TGTGCCAGCAAGGCCAGCGCTAGCACAGATACGCAGTATTTT. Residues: CASKASASTDTQYF.

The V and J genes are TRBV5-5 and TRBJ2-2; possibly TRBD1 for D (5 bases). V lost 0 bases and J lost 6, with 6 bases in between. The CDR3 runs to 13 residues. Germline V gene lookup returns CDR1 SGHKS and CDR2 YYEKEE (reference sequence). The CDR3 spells CASSLEGSGELFF. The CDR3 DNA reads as TGTGCCAGCAGCTTGGAGGGGTCCGGGGAGCTGTTTTTT. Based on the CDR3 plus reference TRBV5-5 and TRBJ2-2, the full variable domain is DAGVTQSPTHLIKTRGQQVTLRCSPISGHKSVSWYQQVLGQGPQFIFQYYEKEERGRGNFPDRFSARQFPNYSSELNVNALLLGDSALYLCASSLEGSGELFFGEGSRLTVL.

The CDR3 reads CASSEGLAGYNEQFF. As DNA, the CDR3 is TGTGCCAGCAGTGAAGGACTAGCGGGGTACAATGAGCAGTTCTTC. The chain combines TRBV6-1 with TRBJ2-1, with 11 bases that match TRBD2. The trim removed 1 base at V and 4 bases at J, leaving 0 bases unmatched. Germline assignment: CDR1 MNHNS and CDR2 SASEGT. This CDR3 has 15 amino acids.

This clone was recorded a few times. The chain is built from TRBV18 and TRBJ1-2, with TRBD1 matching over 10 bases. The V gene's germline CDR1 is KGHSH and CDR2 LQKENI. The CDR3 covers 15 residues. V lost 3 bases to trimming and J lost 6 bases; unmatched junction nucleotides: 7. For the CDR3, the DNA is TGTGCCAGCTCACCCCGACAGGGGGCGCAGGATGGCTACACCTTC. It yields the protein CASSPRQGAQDGYTF.

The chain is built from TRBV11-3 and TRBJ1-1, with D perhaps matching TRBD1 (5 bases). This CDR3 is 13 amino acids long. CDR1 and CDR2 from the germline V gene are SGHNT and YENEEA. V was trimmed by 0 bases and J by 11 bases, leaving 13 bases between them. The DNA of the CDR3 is TGTGCCAGCAGCTTAGAGAAGGGGTTCGGGGCTTTCTTT. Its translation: CASSLEKGFGAFF.

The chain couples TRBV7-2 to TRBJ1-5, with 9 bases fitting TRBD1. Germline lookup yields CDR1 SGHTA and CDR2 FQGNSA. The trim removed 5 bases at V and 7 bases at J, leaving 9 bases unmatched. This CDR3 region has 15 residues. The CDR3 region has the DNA TGTGCCAGCAGCCCCGTGGGACAGGGTTGGCAGCCCCAGCATTTT. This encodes CASSPVGQGWQPQHF.

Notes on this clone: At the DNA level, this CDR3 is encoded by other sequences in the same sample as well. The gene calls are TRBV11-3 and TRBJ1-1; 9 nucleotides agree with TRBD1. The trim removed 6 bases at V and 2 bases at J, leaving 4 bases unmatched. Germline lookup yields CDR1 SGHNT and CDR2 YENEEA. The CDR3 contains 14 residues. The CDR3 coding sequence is TGTGCCAGCAGTTCGACAGGGGGTAACACTGAAGCTTTCTTT. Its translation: CASSSTGGNTEAFF.

The CDR3 nucleotides are TGTGCCAGCACGACACAGGGTCAGGGTGAAAAACTGTTTTTT. The encoded protein is CASTTQGQGEKLFF. The genes are TRBV18 and TRBJ1-4; perhaps TRBD1 as D (6 bases). The CDR3 is 14 residues long. CDR1 and CDR2 (germline): KGHSH, LQKENI. V was trimmed by 8 bases and J by 7 bases, leaving 17 bases between them.

The CDR3 nucleotides read TGTGCCAGCAGCTTACCGCTGCGTTCCGATATCAATGAGCAGTTCTTC. The encoded protein is CASSLPLRSDINEQFF. The V gene is TRBV7-2, the J gene TRBJ2-1, with D unresolved. From germline, CDR1 is SGHTA and CDR2 FQGNSA. V was trimmed by 2 bases and J by 6 bases, leaving 17 bases between them. The CDR3 loop spans 16 amino acids. Together with reference TRBV7-2 and TRBJ2-1, the CDR3 gives the full variable domain: GAGVSQSPSNKVTEKGKDVELRCDPISGHTALYWYRQSLGQGLEFLIYFQGNSAPDKSGLPSDRFSAERTGGSVSTLTIQRTQQEDSAVYLCASSLPLRSDINEQFFGPGTRLTVL.

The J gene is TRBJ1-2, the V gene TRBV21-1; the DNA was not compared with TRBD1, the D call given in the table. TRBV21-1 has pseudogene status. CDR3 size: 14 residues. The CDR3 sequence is CASSNRQRDYGYTF. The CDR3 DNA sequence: TGTGCCAGCAGCAACCGACAGCGAGACTATGGCTACACCTTC.

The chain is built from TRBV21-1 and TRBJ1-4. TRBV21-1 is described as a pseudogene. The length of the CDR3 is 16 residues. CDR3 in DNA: TGTGCCAGCAGCCCAAGCCCGAGTGAGAGTGGTGAAAAACTGTTTTTT. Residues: CASSPSPSESGEKLFF.

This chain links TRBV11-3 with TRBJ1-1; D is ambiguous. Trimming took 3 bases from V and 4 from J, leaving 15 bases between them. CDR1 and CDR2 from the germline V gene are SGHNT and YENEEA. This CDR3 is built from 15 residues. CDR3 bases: TGTGCCAGCAGCTTTACAGCCTTTTTGGGCACTGAAGCTTTCTTT. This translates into CASSFTAFLGTEAFF. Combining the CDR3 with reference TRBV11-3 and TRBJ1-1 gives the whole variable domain EAGVVQSPRYKIIEKKQPVAFWCNPISGHNTLYWYLQNLGQGPELLIRYENEEAVDDSQLPKDRFSAERLKGVDSTLKIQPAELGDSAVYLCASSFTAFLGTEAFFGQGTRLTVV.

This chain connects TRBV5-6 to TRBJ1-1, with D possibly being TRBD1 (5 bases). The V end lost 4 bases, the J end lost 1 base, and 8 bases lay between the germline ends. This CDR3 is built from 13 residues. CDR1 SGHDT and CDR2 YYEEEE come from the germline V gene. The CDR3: CASSVGPNTEAFF. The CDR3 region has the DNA TGTGCCAGCAGCGTGGGGCCGAACACTGAAGCTTTCTTT.

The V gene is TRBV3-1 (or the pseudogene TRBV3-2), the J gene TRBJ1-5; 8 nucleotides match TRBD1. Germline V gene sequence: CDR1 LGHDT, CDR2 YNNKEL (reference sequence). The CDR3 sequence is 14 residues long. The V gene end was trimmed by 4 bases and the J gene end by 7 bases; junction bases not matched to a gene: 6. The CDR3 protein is CASSLNTGGQPQHF. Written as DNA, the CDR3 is TGTGCCAGCAGCCTTAATACAGGGGGACAGCCCCAGCATTTT.

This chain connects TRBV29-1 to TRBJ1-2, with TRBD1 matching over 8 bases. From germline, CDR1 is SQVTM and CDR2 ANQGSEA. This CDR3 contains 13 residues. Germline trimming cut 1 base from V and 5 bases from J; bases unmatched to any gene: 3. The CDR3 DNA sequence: TGCAGCGTTGAAGGAGGACAGGGTTATGGCTACACCTTC. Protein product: CSVEGGQGYGYTF.

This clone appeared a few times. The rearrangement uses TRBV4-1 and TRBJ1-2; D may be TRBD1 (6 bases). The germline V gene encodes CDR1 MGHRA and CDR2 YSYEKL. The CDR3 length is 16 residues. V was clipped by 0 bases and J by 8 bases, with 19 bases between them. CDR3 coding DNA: TGCGCCAGCAGCCAAGATCCAATTGGGGGCGCATGGGGCTACACCTTC. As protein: CASSQDPIGGAWGYTF.

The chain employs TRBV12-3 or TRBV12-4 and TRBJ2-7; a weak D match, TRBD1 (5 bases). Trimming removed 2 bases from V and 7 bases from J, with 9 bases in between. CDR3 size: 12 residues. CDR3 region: CASSLRTLEQYF. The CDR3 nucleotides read TGTGCCAGCAGTTTAAGGACACTGGAGCAGTACTTC.

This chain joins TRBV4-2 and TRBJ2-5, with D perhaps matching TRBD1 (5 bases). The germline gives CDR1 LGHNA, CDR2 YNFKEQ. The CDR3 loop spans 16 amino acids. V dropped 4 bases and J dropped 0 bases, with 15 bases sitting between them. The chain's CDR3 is CASSPLGAVYQETQYF. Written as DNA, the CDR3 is TGTGCCAGCAGCCCATTAGGGGCCGTGTACCAAGAGACCCAGTACTTC.

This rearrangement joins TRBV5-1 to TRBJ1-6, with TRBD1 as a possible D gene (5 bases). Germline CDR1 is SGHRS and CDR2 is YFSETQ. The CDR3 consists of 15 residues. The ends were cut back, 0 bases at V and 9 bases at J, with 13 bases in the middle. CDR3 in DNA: TGCGCCAGCAGCTTGGGGGGGGAAGTCGGTTCACCCCTCCACTTT. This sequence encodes CASSLGGEVGSPLHF.

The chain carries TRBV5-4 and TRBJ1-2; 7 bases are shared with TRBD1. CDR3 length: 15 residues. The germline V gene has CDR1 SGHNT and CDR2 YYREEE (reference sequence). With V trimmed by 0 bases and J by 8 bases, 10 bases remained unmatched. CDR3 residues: CASSLDQQGPGGYTF. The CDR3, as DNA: TGTGCCAGCAGCTTGGATCAACAGGGGCCGGGGGGCTACACCTTC.